This passage covers 9 T cell receptor beta chains from one sample sequenced in a study of cytomegalovirus exposure and HLA in healthy donors (TCRdb year 2017). Library construction relied on the immunoSEQ multiplex PCR assay. A mixture of 60 forward primers for TCR Vbeta segments and 13 reverse primers for TCR Jbeta segments was used in the multiplex PCR. TCRdb's version of the immuneACCESS table is confined to in-frame rearrangements and falls short of the full clone set. An unresolved V gene accounts for under half of the shortfall where checked; the remainder is of unknown origin. The sample records about 63,000 clones, around 80% of which are singletons. The ten most abundant clones make up 20% to 25% of the sample. Specimen: PBMCs. The receptors were sampled from a woman aged 35 to 49 in good health and CMV-seropositive.

This chain uses TRBV7-2 with TRBJ2-1; D is perhaps TRBD1 (5 bases). The V gene lost 2 bases and the J gene lost 6 bases, with 11 bases spanning the gap. The germline V gene encodes CDR1 SGHTA and CDR2 FQGNSA. The CDR3 consists of 14 residues. CDR3 region: CASSLRSQGNEQFF. CDR3 DNA sequence: TGTGCCAGCAGCTTAAGGTCCCAGGGCAATGAGCAGTTCTTC.

J is TRBJ1-1 and V is TRBV11-2; D gene uncertain. This CDR3 region has 15 residues. Germline V gene data show CDR1 as SGHAT and CDR2 as FQNNGV. V gave up 0 bases and J gave up 3 bases, with 11 bases separating them. The CDR3 spells CASSLDSRGHTEAFF. CDR3 nucleotide sequence: TGTGCCAGCAGCTTAGACTCCCGAGGCCACACTGAAGCTTTCTTT.

This clone was observed a single time. This rearrangement joins TRBV6-6 to TRBJ2-3; tentative D call: TRBD1 (5 bases). The germline V and J ends were trimmed by 5 bases and 2 bases, with 14 bases remaining between them. The CDR3 covers 15 residues. Germline CDR1 reads MNHNY; CDR2 reads SVGAGI (reference sequence). The CDR3: CASSRARGITDTQYF. CDR3 bases: TGTGCCAGCAGTCGAGCAAGGGGAATCACAGATACGCAGTATTTT.

Regarding this clone: One end of the junction varies from germline; a read error may be responsible. The rearrangement uses TRBV30 and TRBJ2-4, with a possible D match to TRBD1 (6 bases). This CDR3 is built from 13 residues. Looked up from germline, CDR1 is GTSNPN and CDR2 is SVGIG (reference sequence). The CDR3 reads CAWSRGQGNNQYF. The CDR3, as DNA: TGTGCCTGGAGTAGAGGGCAGGGGAACAATCAGTACTTC. Full variable domain (missing parts from reference TRBV30 and TRBJ2-4): SQTIHQWPATLVQPVGSPLSLECTVEGTSNPNLYWYRQAAGRGLQLLFYSVGIGQISSEVPQNLSASRPQDRQFILSSKKLLLSDSGFYLCAWSRGQGNNQYFGAGTRLSVL.

This sequence joins TRBV7-2 and TRBJ2-6, with 7 bases fitting TRBD1. The CDR3 extends over 18 amino acids. Losses at the gene ends were 1 base for V and 3 bases for J; bases not matched to a gene: 9. In germline, CDR1 is SGHTA, CDR2 FQGNSA. As DNA, the CDR3 is TGTGCCAGCAGCTTAGTAGTCCAGGGGGTCCTTGGGGCCAACGTCCTGACTTTC. Translating it yields CASSLVVQGVLGANVLTF.

This sequence joins TRBV11-2 and TRBJ1-4; TRBD1 matches 10 bases. This CDR3 comprises 15 residues. Germline values: CDR1 SGHAT, CDR2 FQNNGV. Unmatched junction bases numbered 8, after V lost 5 bases and J lost 8 bases. CDR3 in amino acids: CASSLHGTGDEKLFF. Here the CDR3 DNA reads TGTGCCAGCAGCCTTCACGGGACAGGGGACGAAAAACTGTTTTTT.

The rearrangement joins TRBV29-1 to TRBJ2-7, with a possible D match to TRBD1 (5 bases). This CDR3 has 12 amino acids. From germline, CDR1 is SQVTM and CDR2 ANQGSEA. Between the trimmed V and J ends, which lost 6 bases and 0 bases, there was a span of 9 bases. In nucleotides, the CDR3 is TGCAGCGTGAGGACAAGCTCCTACGAGCAGTACTTC. Amino acid sequence: CSVRTSSYEQYF.

This clone was seen only once. The chain combines TRBV25-1 with TRBJ1-1; D is undetermined. Germline V gene data show CDR1 as MGHDK and CDR2 as SYGVNS. V dropped 7 bases and J dropped 7 bases, with 13 bases sitting between them. The CDR3 runs 12 residues. The CDR3 nucleotides read TGTGCCAGCACCAGAATGTCTGGTGAAGCTTTCTTT. Protein product: CASTRMSGEAFF.

The chain recombines TRBV15 with TRBJ1-2, with D uncertain. V dropped 0 bases and J dropped 5 bases, with 13 bases sitting between them. Germline CDR1 LNHNV, CDR2 YYDKDF (reference sequence). This CDR3 is built from 15 residues. The CDR3 bases are TGTGCCACCAGCAGAGAGGAGGGAGGAGGGTATGGCTACACCTTC. Translation: CATSREEGGGYGYTF.